The T cell receptor beta chain under discussion was sequenced for a study of blood T cell repertoires in COVID-19. Study details: The United States, Italy and Spain supplied acute and convalescent COVID-19 samples.

Each participant's cohort was designated according to participant-reported clinical history. Study processing details: Scientists estimated how many nucleated cells there were by amplifying reference gene primers. TCRdb's table, derived via immunoSEQ multiplex PCR, lists solely in-frame clones and lacks some. V and J calls plus clone size are reproduced from that table; the DNA served to infer D and trimming. Of around 220,000 clones in the sample, 85% to 90% are singletons; the top ten hold about 14%. Germline trimming cut 4 bases from V and 2 bases from J; bases unmatched to any gene: 16. The length of the CDR3 is 18 residues. Germline CDR1 reads MGHRA; CDR2 reads YSYEKL.

The genes are TRBV4-1 and TRBJ2-7; the match to TRBD1 covers 8 bases. The receptor was derived from a woman aged 50 to 60 with acute COVID-19. Source material: PBMCs or T cells enriched from blood (not recorded which). The CDR3 DNA reads as TGCGCCAGCAGCCCCCCGAACAAGACAGGGGAAAGAACCTACGAGCAGTACTTC. As protein: CASSPPNKTGERTYEQYF.